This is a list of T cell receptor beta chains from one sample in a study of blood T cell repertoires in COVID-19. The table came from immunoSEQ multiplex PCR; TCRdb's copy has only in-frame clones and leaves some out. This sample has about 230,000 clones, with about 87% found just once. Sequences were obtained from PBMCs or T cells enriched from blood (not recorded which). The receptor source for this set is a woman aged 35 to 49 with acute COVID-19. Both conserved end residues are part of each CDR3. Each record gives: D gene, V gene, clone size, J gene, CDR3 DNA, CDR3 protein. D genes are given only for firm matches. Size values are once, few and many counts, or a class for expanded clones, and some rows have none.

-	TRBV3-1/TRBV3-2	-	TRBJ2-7	TGTGCCAGCCGCCAAAGGGGCGGCTACGAGCAGTACTTC	CASRQRGGYEQYF
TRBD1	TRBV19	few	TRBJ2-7	TGTGCCAGTAGTCCGACAGGGACCTACGAGCAGTACTTC	CASSPTGTYEQYF
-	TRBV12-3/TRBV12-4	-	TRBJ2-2	TGTGCCAGCACTTTACAAAACACCGGGGAGCTGTTTTTT	CASTLQNTGELFF
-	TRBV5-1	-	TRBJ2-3	TGCGCCAGCAGCTTGACCCCTGCGGATACGCAGTATTTT	CASSLTPADTQYF
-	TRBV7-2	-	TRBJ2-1	TGTGCCAGCAGCTCGCGGACAGGTCAAGCGGGCAATGAGCAGTTCTTC	CASSSRTGQAGNEQFF
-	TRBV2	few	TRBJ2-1	TGTGCCAGCATTTGGAAAGCGGAGCTCAATGAGCAGTTCTTC	CASIWKAELNEQFF
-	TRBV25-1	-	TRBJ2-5	TGTGCCAGCAGTGAAGCAGGTGCTCCGGAGACCCAGTACTTC	CASSEAGAPETQYF
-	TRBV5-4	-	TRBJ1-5	TGTGCCAGCAGCTTGGGGGGGGACCCGCCCCAGCATTTT	CASSLGGDPPQHF
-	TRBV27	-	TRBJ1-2	TGTGCCAGCAGTCCCGACTTACTGTATGGCTACACCTTC	CASSPDLLYGYTF
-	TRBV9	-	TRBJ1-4	TGTGCCAGCAGCGCTGAGACAGCCTCAAATGAAAAACTGTTTTTT	CASSAETASNEKLFF
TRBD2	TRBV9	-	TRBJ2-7	TGTGCCAGCACCCCGGGACTAGGTGTCTACGAGCAGTACTTC	CASTPGLGVYEQYF
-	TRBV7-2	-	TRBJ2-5	TGTGCCAGCAGCTTAGGGGTAGCTGGGTTGGAAGAGACCCAGTACTTC	CASSLGVAGLEETQYF
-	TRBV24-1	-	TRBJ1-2	TGTGCCACCTCACAGGGTAACTATGGCTACACCTTC	CATSQGNYGYTF
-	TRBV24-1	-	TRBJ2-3	TGTGCCACCAGTGATTTAGGGCTAGCAACAGATACGCAGTATTTT	CATSDLGLATDTQYF
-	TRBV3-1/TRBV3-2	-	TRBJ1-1	TGTGCCAGCAGACTAGGAGCGAACACTGAAGCTTTCTTT	CASRLGANTEAFF
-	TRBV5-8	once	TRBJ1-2	TGTGCCAGCAGCGCAACAGGCAGCCAAAACTATGGCTACACCTTC	CASSATGSQNYGYTF
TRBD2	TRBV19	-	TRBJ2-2	TGTGCCAGTAAGAGCGCGCGGACTAGCGGGAGAGGCACCGGGGAGCTGTTTTTT	CASKSARTSGRGTGELFF
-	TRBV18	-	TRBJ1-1	TGTGCCAGCTCCCGGTTCGCTGAAGCTTTCTTT	CASSRFAEAFF
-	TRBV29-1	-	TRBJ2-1	TGCAGCGTTGACTATAGCGGAAACTCCTACAATGAGCAGTTCTTC	CSVDYSGNSYNEQFF
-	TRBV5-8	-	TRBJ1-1	TGTGCCAGCAGCTGGGAGACAGGAAAGATGAACACTGAAGCTTTCTTT	CASSWETGKMNTEAFF
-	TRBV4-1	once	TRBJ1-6	TGCGCCAGCAGCCAAGAGGTCGGAGCTAGCTCCTATAATTCACCCCTCCACTTT	CASSQEVGASSYNSPLHF
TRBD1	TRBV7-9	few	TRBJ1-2	TGTGCCAGCAGCCCGGGACAGGTGGGGGGCTACACCTTC	CASSPGQVGGYTF
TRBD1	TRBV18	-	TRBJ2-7	TGTGCCAGCTCACCAACAGGGACAGGGCCTACCTACGAGCAGTACTTC	CASSPTGTGPTYEQYF
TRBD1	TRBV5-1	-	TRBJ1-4	TGCGCCAGCAGCTGGGGACAGGGAAGCGAAAAACTGTTTTTT	CASSWGQGSEKLFF
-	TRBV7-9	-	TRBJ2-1	TGTGCCAGCAGCACACGACAGTTTAATGAGCAGTTCTTC	CASSTRQFNEQFF
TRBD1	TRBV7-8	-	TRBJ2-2	TGTGCCAGCAGCGCCCGCAGGGGGCGTTATTCCGGGGAGCTGTTTTTT	CASSARRGRYSGELFF
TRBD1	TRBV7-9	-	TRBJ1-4	TGTGCCAGCAGCCGCAGGACAGGGGCCTATAATGAAAAACTGTTTTTT	CASSRRTGAYNEKLFF
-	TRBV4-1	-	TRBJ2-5	TGCGCCAGCAGCCAAGATGGGACGGGGGAAGAGACCCAGTACTTC	CASSQDGTGEETQYF
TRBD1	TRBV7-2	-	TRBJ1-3	TGTGCCAGCAGCTTACATGGGACAGACTCTGGAAACACCATATATTTT	CASSLHGTDSGNTIYF
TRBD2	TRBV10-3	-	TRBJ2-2	TGTGCCACCCGAGCGGGGACGAACACCGGGGAGCTGTTTTTT	CATRAGTNTGELFF
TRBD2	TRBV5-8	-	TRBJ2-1	TGTGCCAGCAGCCCTCGGACTAGCGGGGTGGGTGAGCAGTTCTTC	CASSPRTSGVGEQFF
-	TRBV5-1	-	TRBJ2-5	TGCGCCAGCAGCCCCCAAGGGGCGGGGGCCGGGGAGACCCAGTACTTC	CASSPQGAGAGETQYF